A selection of T cell receptor beta chains follows, all from one sample in a study of T cells in Graves' hyperthyroidism and ophthalmopathy. TCRdb called the multiplex PCR reads again in MiXCR, with one record for every CDR3 protein. Among some 350,000 distinct CDR3 sequences listed, about an eighth were seen once. Sequenced sample: blood. The source is a woman aged 40 to 50 with Graves' ophthalmopathy. CDR3s include the opening cysteine and the closing phenylalanine or tryptophan.

TRBV20-1	TRBJ1-6	CSADGQQNSPLHF
TRBV20-1	TRBJ2-2	CSAQREYTGELFF
TRBV9	TRBJ2-1	CASSVASGGPGEQFF
TRBV15	TRBJ1-1	CATRPRGGGTEAFF
TRBV20-1	TRBJ1-4	CSARQRQGRNEKLFF
TRBV15	TRBJ2-5	CATSRGTSRETQYF
TRBV12-3/TRBV12-4	TRBJ1-1	CASSRYSLPGTGGAYTEAFF
TRBV13	TRBJ1-2	CASSPGTALYGYTF
TRBV20-1	TRBJ2-7	CSAYGQGSSYEQYF
TRBV11-2	TRBJ2-3	CASLGASGSTDTQYF
TRBV2	TRBJ1-5	CASKRTGFYQPQHF
TRBV12-3/TRBV12-4	TRBJ1-1	CASRRQGSNTEAFF
TRBV7-9	TRBJ2-7	CASSSMTDFYEQYF
TRBV4-1	TRBJ2-7	CASSQDLESYEQYF
TRBV27	TRBJ2-3	CASEEAGRSTDTQYF
TRBV18	TRBJ1-1	CASSPVAPEAFF
TRBV4-1	TRBJ1-6	CASSQDTGISPLHF
TRBV6-1	TRBJ1-4	CASRPTGATNEKLFF
TRBV13	TRBJ2-7	CASSFGQGPYEQYF
TRBV7-2	TRBJ2-1	CASSFSRNNEQFF
TRBV24-1	TRBJ2-1	CATSVGGTNEQFF
TRBV12-3/TRBV12-4	TRBJ2-5	CASSLEVQGAVRETQYF
TRBV6-1	TRBJ2-3	CASSRTVRATDTQYF
TRBV5-4	TRBJ2-3	CASSLPGTGRVDTQYF
TRBV6-1	TRBJ2-2	CASRDRGLVGDGGELFF
TRBV20-1	TRBJ2-5	CSAALAGRQETQYF
TRBV6-1	TRBJ2-6	CASSDRQGAGSGGNVLTF
TRBV5-6	TRBJ1-6	CASSLTGGLSNSPLHF
TRBV3-1	TRBJ2-1	CASSRYSGGVYNEQFF
TRBV29-1	TRBJ2-1	CSTGRGGPYNEQSF
TRBV5-1	TRBJ2-7	CTSSWTLTGENYEQYF
TRBV7-2	TRBJ1-2	CASSPGTGVFYGYTF
TRBV7-9	TRBJ2-7	CASSSDRRSYEQYF
TRBV6-1	TRBJ1-1	CASSEASQRPEAFF
TRBV24-1	TRBJ2-2	CATSGDSGERELFF
TRBV20-1	TRBJ2-1	CSAEGGHGSYNEQFF
TRBV18	TRBJ2-3	CASPDSGRRSTDTQYF
TRBV7-2	TRBJ2-5	CASSLSSGRGETQYF
TRBV19	TRBJ1-1	CASSMWGTGNTEAFF
TRBV6-1	TRBJ1-1	CASSEIGEDEAFF
TRBV11-2	TRBJ2-3	CASSPIRDTQYF
TRBV7-2	TRBJ1-1	CASSRPGQGPLSEAFF
TRBV7-7	TRBJ2-3	CASSLGLAGARDTQYF
TRBV15	TRBJ2-6	CATSRDRDSGANVLTF
TRBV6-1	TRBJ2-7	CASSPTASYEQYF